Below are 23 T cell receptor beta chains sequenced from a single sample in a study of beta chain features in type 1 diabetes. cDNA synthesis used the whole RNA isolate, giving expressed TCRB sequences. Clones were sequenced by immunoSEQ multiplex PCR, and TCRdb holds only the in-frame ones, with some missing. The sample carries about 350,000 clones, around a fifth recorded once. The sample taken for sequencing was naive CD4+ T cells from blood. Receptor source: a woman aged 18-30 years in good health.

This clone was counted a few times. The chain has TRBV6-5 and TRBJ2-7; 7 bases are a match to TRBD2. V dropped 8 bases and J dropped 0; count of bases not matched to a gene: 4. Germline V gene data show CDR1 as MNHEY and CDR2 as SVGAGI. The CDR3 is 13 amino acids. The CDR3 sequence: CASGSSGSYEQYF. DNA of the CDR3: TGTGCCAGCGGGTCTAGCGGCTCCTACGAGCAGTACTTC.

This clone was observed a few times. V usage is TRBV7-9 and J usage is TRBJ1-5; D is perhaps TRBD1 (6 bases). The length of the CDR3 is 16 residues. Germline V CDR1 and CDR2: SEHNR, FQNEAQ (reference sequence). V lost 5 bases, J lost 0 bases, and 14 bases lay in between. The CDR3 bases are TGTGCCAGCAGCCCCTCGACAGGTTATAGCAATCAGCCCCAGCATTTT. This translates into CASSPSTGYSNQPQHF.

This rearrangement joins TRBV7-2 to TRBJ1-1, with D perhaps TRBD1 (6 bases). The CDR3 has 15 residues. Germline CDR1 is SGHTA and CDR2 is FQGNSA. V lost 2 bases, J lost 2 bases, and 12 bases lay in between. CDR3: CASSLRNRANTEAFF. The CDR3 DNA sequence: TGTGCCAGCAGCTTAAGGAACAGGGCTAACACTGAAGCTTTCTTT.

This clone was detected only once. V usage is TRBV30 and J usage is TRBJ2-1, with 11 bases fitting TRBD2. Germline CDR1 reads GTSNPN; CDR2 reads SVGIG (reference sequence). J lost 4 bases, V lost 5 bases, and 13 bases had no gene match. The CDR3 is 17 residues long. CDR3 coding DNA: TGTGCCTGGGGTCCCCCTCGCACTAGCGGGAGTTACAATGAGCAGTTCTTC. It codes for CAWGPPRTSGSYNEQFF.

V gene TRBV10-2 combines with J gene TRBJ2-3, with 13 bases aligning to TRBD2. CDR1 WSHSY and CDR2 SAAADI come from the germline V gene. The CDR3 consists of 13 residues. Trimming removed 10 bases from V and 6 bases from J; junction bases left unmatched: 4. The CDR3 DNA reads as TGCGCCACCAAACTAGCGGGAGGGGATACGCAGTATTTT. This codes for CATKLAGGDTQYF.

The rearrangement joins TRBV6-6 to TRBJ2-7; no clear D. The CDR3 spans 16 residues. Germline V lookup: CDR1 MNHNY, CDR2 SVGAGI (reference sequence). The germline V and J ends were trimmed by 5 bases and 7 bases, with 24 bases remaining between them. In nucleotides, the CDR3 is TGTGCCAGCAGTGCCCCTTATCGGCAGGTGCATATGGAGCAGTACTTC. The encoded protein is CASSAPYRQVHMEQYF.

This rearrangement joins TRBV30 to TRBJ2-1; tentatively, D is TRBD2 (6 bases). This CDR3 has 14 amino acids. Germline V lookup: CDR1 GTSNPN, CDR2 SVGIG (reference sequence). Trimming removed 0 bases at V and 5 bases at J, with 11 bases between. CDR3 in amino acids: CAWSVQASDNEQFF. CDR3 nucleotide sequence: TGTGCCTGGAGTGTACAGGCTAGCGACAATGAGCAGTTCTTC.

The chain joins TRBV9 to TRBJ2-7; no reliable D call. Per germline, CDR1 SGDLS and CDR2 YYNGEE. The CDR3 length is 13 residues. V lost 1 base, J lost 0 bases, and 5 bases lay in between. CDR3 nucleotide sequence: TGTGCCAGCAGCGTAACACGCTCCTACGAGCAGTACTTC. Translated: CASSVTRSYEQYF.

The rearrangement links TRBV9 to TRBJ2-1; 11 nucleotides line up with TRBD2. The CDR3 has 15 amino acids. With 2 bases clipped from V and 9 bases from J, the junction kept 7 bases outside the gene matches. Germline V gene sequence: CDR1 SGDLS, CDR2 YYNGEE. CDR3 sequence: CASSVSGRAFSEQFF. CDR3 nucleotide sequence: TGTGCCAGCAGCGTTAGCGGGAGGGCCTTTTCTGAGCAGTTCTTC. Full variable domain (rest looked up from reference TRBV9 and TRBJ2-1): DSGVTQTPKHLITATGQRVTLRCSPRSGDLSVYWYQQSLDQGLQFLIQYYNGEERAKGNILERFSAQQFPDLHSELNLSSLELGDSALYFCASSVSGRAFSEQFFGPGTRLTVL.

The chain combines TRBV2 with TRBJ1-2; D not resolved. V lost 5 bases and J 4 bases, leaving 8 bases between the germline ends. The CDR3 runs 12 residues. CDR1 and CDR2 from the germline V gene are SNHLY and FYNNEI. DNA of the CDR3: TGTGCCAGCAGTATTACGGGCTATGGCTACACCTTC. It specifies CASSITGYGYTF.

The chain recombines TRBV2 with TRBJ2-5, with TRBD1 matching 7 bases. The germline V gene has CDR1 SNHLY and CDR2 FYNNEI. The junction had 5 bases not matched to a gene; V was cut back by 5 bases and J by 2 bases. The CDR3 is made up of 14 amino acids. The chain's CDR3 is CASSRGTAQETQYF. CDR3 nucleotide sequence: TGTGCCAGCAGTCGAGGGACAGCTCAAGAGACCCAGTACTTC.

This clone was observed a few times. This chain connects TRBV2 to TRBJ1-6, with TRBD1 matching over 7 bases. CDR1 and CDR2 (germline): SNHLY, FYNNEI. The CDR3 sequence is 15 residues long. The V and J ends lost 7 bases and 1 base, in that order; junction bases with no gene match: 4. The CDR3 region is CASTKGASYNSPLHF. For the CDR3, the DNA is TGTGCCAGCACCAAGGGGGCTTCCTATAATTCACCCCTCCACTTT.

This chain uses TRBV4-3 with TRBJ2-2; tentatively, D is TRBD2 (6 bases). V was cut by 0 bases and J by 7 bases, with 9 bases left in between. Per germline, CDR1 LGHNA and CDR2 YSLEER. The CDR3 totals 14 residues. The CDR3 is CASSQDGGDGELFF. The CDR3 DNA follows: TGCGCCAGCAGCCAAGACGGAGGGGACGGGGAGCTGTTTTTT.

This sequence joins TRBV18 and TRBJ1-1; perhaps TRBD1 as D (5 bases). The V and J ends lost 0 bases and 0 bases respectively, with 14 bases between them. CDR1 is KGHSH and CDR2 is LQKENI in the germline V gene. The CDR3 spans 17 residues. CDR3 DNA sequence: TGTGCCAGCTCACCACCTGGGCAGGGAATAATGAACACTGAAGCTTTCTTT. As protein: CASSPPGQGIMNTEAFF. The entire variable domain, with the rest obtained from reference TRBV18 and TRBJ1-1, is as follows: NAGVMQNPRHLVRRRGQEARLRCSPMKGHSHVYWYRQLPEEGLKFMVYLQKENIIDESGMPKERFSAEFPKEGPSILRIQQVVRGDSAAYFCASSPPGQGIMNTEAFFGQGTRLTVV.

J is TRBJ2-4 and V is TRBV7-9; D not certain. Germline assignment: CDR1 SEHNR and CDR2 FQNEAQ (reference sequence). The CDR3 is made up of 14 amino acids. The V gene lost 1 base and the J gene lost 0 bases, with 4 bases spanning the gap. CDR3 in amino acids: CASSLELAKNIQYF. The CDR3 region has the DNA TGTGCCAGCAGCTTAGAACTAGCCAAAAACATTCAGTACTTC.

The chain uses TRBV4-2 and TRBJ2-5, with a possible D match to TRBD1 (7 bases). Germline values: CDR1 LGHNA, CDR2 YNFKEQ. The CDR3 consists of 17 residues. V was pared by 1 base and J by 3 bases, with 18 bases between. The CDR3 DNA reads as TGTGCCAGCAGCCAAGGAGGGGGCGCGGAGGGGAAAGAGACCCAGTACTTC. The encoded protein is CASSQGGGAEGKETQYF.

The chain has TRBV5-8 and TRBJ2-5; 8 nucleotides line up with TRBD2. The germline V gene encodes CDR1 SGHTS and CDR2 YDEGEE. V trimming: 4 bases; J trimming: 4 bases; junction bases outside the gene matches: 9. This CDR3 is 15 amino acids long. The DNA of the CDR3 is TGTGCCAGCAGCCAAGCGGGGGCGTCGGGAGAGACCCAGTACTTC. This sequence encodes CASSQAGASGETQYF.

This sequence joins TRBV10-3 and TRBJ2-3; TRBD2 matches at 9 bases. The germline V gene encodes CDR1 ENHRY and CDR2 SYGVKD. This CDR3 has 14 residues. V gave up 1 base and J gave up 9 bases; unmatched junction bases: 5. CDR3 nucleotides: TGTGCCATCAGTGAGTTAGAGCGGGGGGACACGCAGTATTTT. Protein product: CAISELERGDTQYF.

The chain joins TRBV5-1 to TRBJ2-1, with 9 bases matching TRBD2. The germline CDR1 and CDR2 sequences are SGHRS and YFSETQ. V lost 1 base and J lost 4; bases outside the gene matches: 3. The length of the CDR3 is 15 residues. CDR3 sequence: CASSLPTSGYNEQFF. CDR3 coding DNA: TGCGCCAGCAGCTTGCCGACTAGCGGTTACAATGAGCAGTTCTTC.

The chain couples TRBV5-4 to TRBJ2-7; TRBD2 matches 7 bases. CDR3 length: 13 amino acids. The V segment lost 4 bases and the J segment 2 bases; nucleotides outside the gene matches: 3. Germline V lookup: CDR1 SGHNT, CDR2 YYREEE (reference sequence). This CDR3 reads CASSPGGTYEQYF. CDR3 DNA: TGTGCCAGCAGCCCGGGAGGAACCTACGAGCAGTACTTC.

This clone appeared a few times. The V call is TRBV30, the J call TRBJ2-1; TRBD2 matches 7 bases. The ends lost 0 bases at V and 4 bases at J; junction bases unmatched: 9. The CDR3 spans 16 residues. Per germline, CDR1 GTSNPN and CDR2 SVGIG (reference sequence). This CDR3 reads CAWSVPGLPIYNEQFF. Here the CDR3 DNA reads TGTGCCTGGAGTGTTCCGGGACTACCGATATACAATGAGCAGTTCTTC.

The chain has TRBV30 and TRBJ1-2, with TRBD1 as a possible D gene (5 bases). CDR1 and CDR2 from the germline V gene are GTSNPN and SVGIG (reference sequence). Trimming took 0 bases from V and 8 from J, leaving 13 bases between them. The CDR3 is made up of 13 amino acids. CDR3 DNA: TGTGCCTGGAGTGTAATTGGAGGGGTCGGCTACACCTTC. Protein product: CAWSVIGGVGYTF.

This sequence joins TRBV6-5 and TRBJ2-7, with 11 bases identical to TRBD1. The CDR3 runs to 15 residues. The ends lost 6 bases at V and 3 bases at J; junction bases unmatched: 7. From germline, CDR1 is MNHEY and CDR2 SVGAGI. This chain's CDR3 is CASRSWDRGFYEQYF. The CDR3 DNA follows: TGTGCCAGCAGGTCGTGGGACAGGGGGTTCTACGAGCAGTACTTC.